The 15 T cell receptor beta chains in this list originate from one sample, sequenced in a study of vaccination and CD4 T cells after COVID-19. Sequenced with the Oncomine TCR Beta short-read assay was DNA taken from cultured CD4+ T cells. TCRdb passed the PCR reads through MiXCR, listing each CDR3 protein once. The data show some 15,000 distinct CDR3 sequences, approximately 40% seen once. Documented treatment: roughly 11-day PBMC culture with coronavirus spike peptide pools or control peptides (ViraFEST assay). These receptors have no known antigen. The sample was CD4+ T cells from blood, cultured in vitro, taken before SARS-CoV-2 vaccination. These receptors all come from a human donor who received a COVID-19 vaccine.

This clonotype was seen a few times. The CDR3 nucleotides read TGTGCCTGGAGTGTAAAGGGGAACACTGAAGCTTTCTTT. Translation: CAWSVKGNTEAFF. The V and J genes are TRBV30 and TRBJ1-1; no firm D call. CDR1 and CDR2 (germline): GTSNPN, SVGIG (reference sequence). This CDR3 region has 13 residues. Trimming removed 0 bases from V and 1 base from J, with 6 bases in between. The full variable domain, with the rest looked up from reference TRBV30 and TRBJ1-1, is SQTIHQWPATLVQPVGSPLSLECTVEGTSNPNLYWYRQAAGRGLQLLFYSVGIGQISSEVPQNLSASRPQDRQFILSSKKLLLSDSGFYLCAWSVKGNTEAFFGQGTRLTVV.

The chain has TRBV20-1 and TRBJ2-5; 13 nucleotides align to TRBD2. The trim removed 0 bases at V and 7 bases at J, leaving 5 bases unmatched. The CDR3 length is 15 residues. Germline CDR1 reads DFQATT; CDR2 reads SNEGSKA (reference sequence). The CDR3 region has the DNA TGCAGTGCTAGAGAAAGGACTAGCGGGAGTAGGACCCAGTACTTC. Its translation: CSARERTSGSRTQYF.

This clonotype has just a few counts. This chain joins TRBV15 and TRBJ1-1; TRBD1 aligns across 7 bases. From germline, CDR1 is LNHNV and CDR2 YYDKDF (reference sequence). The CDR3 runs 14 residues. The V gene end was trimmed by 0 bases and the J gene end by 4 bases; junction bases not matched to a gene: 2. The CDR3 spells CATSRDRGGTEAFF. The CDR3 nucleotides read TGTGCCACCAGCAGAGACAGGGGGGGCACTGAAGCTTTCTTT.

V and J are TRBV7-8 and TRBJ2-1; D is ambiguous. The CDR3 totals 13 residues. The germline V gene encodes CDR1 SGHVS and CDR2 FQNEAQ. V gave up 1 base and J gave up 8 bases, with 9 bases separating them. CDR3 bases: TGTGCCAGCAGCTTAGGAGCTGGGGATGAGCAGTTCTTC. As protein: CASSLGAGDEQFF.

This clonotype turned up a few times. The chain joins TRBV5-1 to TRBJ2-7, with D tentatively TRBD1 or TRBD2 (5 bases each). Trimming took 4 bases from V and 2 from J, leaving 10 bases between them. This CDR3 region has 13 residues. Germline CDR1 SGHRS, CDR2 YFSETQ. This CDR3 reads CASSRDQAYEQYF. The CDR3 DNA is TGCGCCAGCAGCCGGGACCAAGCCTACGAGCAGTACTTC.

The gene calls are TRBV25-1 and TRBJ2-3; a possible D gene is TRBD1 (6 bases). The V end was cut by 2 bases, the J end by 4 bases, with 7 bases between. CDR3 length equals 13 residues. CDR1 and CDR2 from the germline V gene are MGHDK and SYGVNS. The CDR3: CASSERQADTQYF. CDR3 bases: TGTGCCAGCAGTGAAAGACAGGCAGATACGCAGTATTTT.

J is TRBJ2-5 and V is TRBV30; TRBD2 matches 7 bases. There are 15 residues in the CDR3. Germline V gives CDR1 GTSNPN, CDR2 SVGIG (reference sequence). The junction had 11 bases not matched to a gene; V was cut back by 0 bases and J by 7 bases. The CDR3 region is CAWSVLAATSGTQYF. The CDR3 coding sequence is TGTGCCTGGAGTGTCCTAGCGGCGACCTCAGGGACCCAGTACTTC.

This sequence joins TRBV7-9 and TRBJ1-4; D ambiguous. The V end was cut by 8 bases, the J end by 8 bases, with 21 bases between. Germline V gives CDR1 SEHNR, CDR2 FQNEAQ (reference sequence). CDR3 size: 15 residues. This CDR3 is CASAMSGERGEKLFF. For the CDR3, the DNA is TGTGCCAGCGCGATGTCCGGGGAAAGAGGGGAAAAACTGTTTTTT.

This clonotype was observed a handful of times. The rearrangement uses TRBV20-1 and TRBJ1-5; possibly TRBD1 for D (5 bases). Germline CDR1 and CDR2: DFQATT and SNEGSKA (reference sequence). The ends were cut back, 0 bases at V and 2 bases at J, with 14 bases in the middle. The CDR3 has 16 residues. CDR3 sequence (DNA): TGCAGTGCTAGAGATATTAGGGGAGGGGGCAATCAGCCCCAGCATTTT. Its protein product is CSARDIRGGGNQPQHF.

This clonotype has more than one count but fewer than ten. The CDR3 DNA reads TGTGCCAGTAGTACAGCATCTAACTATGGCTACACCTTC. Encoded protein: CASSTASNYGYTF. The V and J genes are TRBV19 and TRBJ1-2, with no clear D. The CDR3 loop spans 13 amino acids. Trimming removed 4 bases at V and 0 bases at J, with 6 bases between. Germline loops: CDR1 LNHDA, CDR2 SQIVND (reference sequence).

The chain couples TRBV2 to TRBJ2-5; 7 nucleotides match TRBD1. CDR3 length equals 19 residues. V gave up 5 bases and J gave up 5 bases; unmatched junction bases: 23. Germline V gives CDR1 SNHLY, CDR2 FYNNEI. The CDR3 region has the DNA TGTGCCAGCAGTACTAGGGGGCGGAGGACCCAACTGAGTGGTGAGACCCAGTACTTC. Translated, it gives CASSTRGRRTQLSGETQYF.

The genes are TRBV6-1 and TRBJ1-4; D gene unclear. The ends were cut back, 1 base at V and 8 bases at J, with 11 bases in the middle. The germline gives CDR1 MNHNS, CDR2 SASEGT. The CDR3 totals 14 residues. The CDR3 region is CASSEGGWGEKLFF. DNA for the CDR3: TGTGCCAGCAGTGAAGGAGGGTGGGGAGAAAAACTGTTTTTT.

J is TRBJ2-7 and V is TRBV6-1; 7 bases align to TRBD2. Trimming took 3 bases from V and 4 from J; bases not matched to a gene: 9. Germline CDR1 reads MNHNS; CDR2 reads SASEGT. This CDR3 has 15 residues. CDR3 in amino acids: CASSETRLANYEQYF. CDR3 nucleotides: TGTGCCAGCAGTGAGACCCGACTAGCCAATTACGAGCAGTACTTC.

The CDR3 nucleotides read TGTGCCACCAGGGACAGGGAAAACTATGGCTACACCTTC. This encodes CATRDRENYGYTF. The rearrangement links TRBV24-1 to TRBJ1-2; TRBD1 agrees at 8 bases. Germline V gene data show CDR1 as KGHDR and CDR2 as SFDVKD. V was pared by 7 bases and J by 2 bases, with 2 bases of the junction left unmatched. CDR3 length equals 13 residues.

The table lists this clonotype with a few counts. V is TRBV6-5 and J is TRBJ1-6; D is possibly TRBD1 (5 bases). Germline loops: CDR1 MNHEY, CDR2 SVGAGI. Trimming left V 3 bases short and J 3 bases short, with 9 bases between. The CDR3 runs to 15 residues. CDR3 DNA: TGTGCCAGCAGTTATGACAGAGACTATAATTCACCCCTCCACTTT. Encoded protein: CASSYDRDYNSPLHF.